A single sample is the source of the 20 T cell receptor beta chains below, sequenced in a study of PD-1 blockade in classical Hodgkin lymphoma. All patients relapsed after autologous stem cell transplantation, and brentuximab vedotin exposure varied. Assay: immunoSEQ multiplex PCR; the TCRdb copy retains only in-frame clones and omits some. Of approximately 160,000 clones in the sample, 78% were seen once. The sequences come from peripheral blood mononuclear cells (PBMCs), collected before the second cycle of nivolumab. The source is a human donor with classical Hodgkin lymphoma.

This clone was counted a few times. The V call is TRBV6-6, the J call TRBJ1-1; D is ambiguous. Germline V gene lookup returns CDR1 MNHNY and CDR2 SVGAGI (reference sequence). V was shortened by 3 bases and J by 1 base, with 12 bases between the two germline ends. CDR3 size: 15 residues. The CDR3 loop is CASSYIPAGNTEAFF. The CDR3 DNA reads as TGTGCCAGCAGTTATATACCGGCGGGGAACACTGAAGCTTTCTTT.

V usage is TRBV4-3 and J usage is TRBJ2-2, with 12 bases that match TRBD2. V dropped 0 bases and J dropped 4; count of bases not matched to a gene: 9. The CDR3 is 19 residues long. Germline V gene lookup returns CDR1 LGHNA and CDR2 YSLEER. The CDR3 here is CASSQDLVTSGSGTGELFF. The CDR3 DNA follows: TGCGCCAGCAGCCAAGATCTAGTGACTAGCGGGAGTGGCACCGGGGAGCTGTTTTTT.

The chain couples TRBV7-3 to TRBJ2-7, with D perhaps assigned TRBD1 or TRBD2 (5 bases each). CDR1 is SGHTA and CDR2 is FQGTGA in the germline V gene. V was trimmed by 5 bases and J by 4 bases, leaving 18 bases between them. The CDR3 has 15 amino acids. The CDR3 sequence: CASSPGPGPPYEQYF. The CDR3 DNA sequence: TGTGCCAGCAGCCCGGGGCCGGGGCCCCCGTACGAGCAGTACTTC.

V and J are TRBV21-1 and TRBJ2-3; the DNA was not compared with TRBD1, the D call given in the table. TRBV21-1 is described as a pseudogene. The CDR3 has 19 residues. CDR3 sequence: CASSKAPPMTGGSPDTQYF. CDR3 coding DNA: TGTGCCAGCAGCAAAGCGCCCCCGATGACAGGGGGAAGTCCAGATACGCAGTATTTT.

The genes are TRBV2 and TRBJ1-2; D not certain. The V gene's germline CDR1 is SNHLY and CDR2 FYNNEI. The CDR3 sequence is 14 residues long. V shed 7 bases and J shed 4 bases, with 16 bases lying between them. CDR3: CASIKFGLVYGYTF. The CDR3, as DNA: TGTGCCAGCATTAAATTTGGGCTAGTCTATGGCTACACCTTC.

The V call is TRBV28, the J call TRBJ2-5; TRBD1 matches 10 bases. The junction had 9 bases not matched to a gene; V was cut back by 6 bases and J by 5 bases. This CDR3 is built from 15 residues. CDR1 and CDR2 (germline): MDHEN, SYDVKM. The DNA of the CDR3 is TGTGCCAGCAGCCAGACAGGGGGCGCGTGGGAGACCCAGTACTTC. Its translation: CASSQTGGAWETQYF.

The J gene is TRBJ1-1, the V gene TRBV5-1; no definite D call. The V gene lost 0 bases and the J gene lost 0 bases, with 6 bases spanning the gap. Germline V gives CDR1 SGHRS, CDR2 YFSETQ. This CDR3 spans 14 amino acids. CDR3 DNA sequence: TGCGCCAGCAGCTTGGTAGGGATGAACACTGAAGCTTTCTTT. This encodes CASSLVGMNTEAFF.

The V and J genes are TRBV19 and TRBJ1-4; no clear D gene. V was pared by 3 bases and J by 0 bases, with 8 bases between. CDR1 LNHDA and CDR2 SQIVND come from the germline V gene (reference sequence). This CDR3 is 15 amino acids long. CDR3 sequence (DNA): TGTGCCAGTAGTATTGGAAGTGCAACTAATGAAAAACTGTTTTTT. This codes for CASSIGSATNEKLFF.

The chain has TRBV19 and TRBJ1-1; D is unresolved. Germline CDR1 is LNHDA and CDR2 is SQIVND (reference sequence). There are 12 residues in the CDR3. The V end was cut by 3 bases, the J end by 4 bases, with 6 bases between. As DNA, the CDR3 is TGTGCCAGTAGTATCGGGAGCACTGAAGCTTTCTTT. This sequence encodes CASSIGSTEAFF. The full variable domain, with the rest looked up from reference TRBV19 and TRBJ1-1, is DGGITQSPKYLFRKEGQNVTLSCEQNLNHDAMYWYRQDPGQGLRLIYYSQIVNDFQKGDIAEGYSVSREKKESFPLTVTSAQKNPTAFYLCASSIGSTEAFFGQGTRLTVV.

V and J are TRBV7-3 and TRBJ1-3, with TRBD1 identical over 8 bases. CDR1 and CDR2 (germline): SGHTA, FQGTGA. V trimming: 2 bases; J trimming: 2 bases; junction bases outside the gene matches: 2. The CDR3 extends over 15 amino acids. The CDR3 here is CASSLRTGPGNTIYF. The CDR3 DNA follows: TGTGCCAGCAGCTTACGGACAGGGCCTGGAAACACCATATATTTT.

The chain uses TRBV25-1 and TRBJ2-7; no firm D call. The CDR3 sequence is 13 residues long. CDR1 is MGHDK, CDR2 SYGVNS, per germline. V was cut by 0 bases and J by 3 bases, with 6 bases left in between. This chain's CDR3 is CASSEYGRYEQYF. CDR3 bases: TGTGCCAGCAGTGAATATGGCCGCTACGAGCAGTACTTC.

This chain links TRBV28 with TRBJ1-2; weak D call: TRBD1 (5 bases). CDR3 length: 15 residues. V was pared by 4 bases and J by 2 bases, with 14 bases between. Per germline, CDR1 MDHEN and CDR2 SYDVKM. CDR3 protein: CASSSAGQANYGYTF. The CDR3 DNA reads TGTGCCAGCAGTTCCGCGGGGCAGGCCAACTATGGCTACACCTTC.

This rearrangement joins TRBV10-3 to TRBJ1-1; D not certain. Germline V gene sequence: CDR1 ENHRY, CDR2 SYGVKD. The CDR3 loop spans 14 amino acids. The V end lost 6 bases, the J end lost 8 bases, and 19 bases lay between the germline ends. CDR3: CAIRRVGQLPEAFF. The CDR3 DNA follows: TGTGCCATCAGGAGGGTTGGGCAGCTACCCGAAGCTTTCTTT.

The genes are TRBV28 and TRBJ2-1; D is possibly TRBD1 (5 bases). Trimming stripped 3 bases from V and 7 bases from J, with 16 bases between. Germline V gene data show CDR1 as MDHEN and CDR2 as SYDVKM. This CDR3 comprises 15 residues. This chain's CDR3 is CASSFRGLVRNEQFF. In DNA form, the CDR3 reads TGTGCCAGCAGTTTTAGGGGTCTGGTTCGGAATGAGCAGTTCTTC. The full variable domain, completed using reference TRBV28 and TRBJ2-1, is DVKVTQSSRYLVKRTGEKVFLECVQDMDHENMFWYRQDPGLGLRLIYFSYDVKMKEKGDIPEGYSVSREKKERFSLILESASTNQTSMYLCASSFRGLVRNEQFFGPGTRLTVL.

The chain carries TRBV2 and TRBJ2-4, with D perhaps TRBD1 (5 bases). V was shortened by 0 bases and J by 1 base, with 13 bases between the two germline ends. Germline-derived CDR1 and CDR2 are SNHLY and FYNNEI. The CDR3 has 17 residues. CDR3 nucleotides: TGTGCCAGCAGTGAAGCATATCGGGCAGGGGCCAAAAACATTCAGTACTTC. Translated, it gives CASSEAYRAGAKNIQYF.

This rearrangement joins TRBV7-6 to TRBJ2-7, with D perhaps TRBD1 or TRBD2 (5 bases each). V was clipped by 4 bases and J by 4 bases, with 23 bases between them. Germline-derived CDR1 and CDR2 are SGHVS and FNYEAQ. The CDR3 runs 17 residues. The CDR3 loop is CASSSQIYSGSWYEQYF. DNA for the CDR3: TGTGCCAGCAGCTCCCAAATCTATTCAGGGAGCTGGTACGAGCAGTACTTC.

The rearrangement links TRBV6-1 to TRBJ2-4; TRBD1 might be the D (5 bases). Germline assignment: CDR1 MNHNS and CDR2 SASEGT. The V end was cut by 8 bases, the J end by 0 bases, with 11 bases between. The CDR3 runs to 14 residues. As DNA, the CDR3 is TGTGCCAGCTCGACAGACCTAGCCAAAAACATTCAGTACTTC. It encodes CASSTDLAKNIQYF.

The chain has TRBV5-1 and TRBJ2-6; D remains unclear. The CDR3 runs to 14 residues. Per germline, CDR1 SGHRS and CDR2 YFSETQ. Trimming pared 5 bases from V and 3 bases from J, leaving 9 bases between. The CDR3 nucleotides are TGCGCCAGCAGTTCGGGTAATGGGGCCAACGTCCTGACTTTC. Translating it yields CASSSGNGANVLTF.

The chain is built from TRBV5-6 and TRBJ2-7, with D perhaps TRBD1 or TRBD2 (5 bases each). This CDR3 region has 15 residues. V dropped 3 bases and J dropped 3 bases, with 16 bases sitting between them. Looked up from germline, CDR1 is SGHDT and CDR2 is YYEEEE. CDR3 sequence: CASSSPGRFHYEQYF. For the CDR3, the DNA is TGTGCCAGCAGCTCGCCGGGACGGTTCCACTACGAGCAGTACTTC.

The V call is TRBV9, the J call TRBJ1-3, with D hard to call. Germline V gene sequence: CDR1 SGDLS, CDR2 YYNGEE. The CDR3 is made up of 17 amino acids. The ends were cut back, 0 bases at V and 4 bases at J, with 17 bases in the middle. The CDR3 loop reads CASSVASAIALGNTIYF. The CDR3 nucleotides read TGTGCCAGCAGCGTAGCCTCTGCCATCGCCTTAGGAAACACCATATATTTT.